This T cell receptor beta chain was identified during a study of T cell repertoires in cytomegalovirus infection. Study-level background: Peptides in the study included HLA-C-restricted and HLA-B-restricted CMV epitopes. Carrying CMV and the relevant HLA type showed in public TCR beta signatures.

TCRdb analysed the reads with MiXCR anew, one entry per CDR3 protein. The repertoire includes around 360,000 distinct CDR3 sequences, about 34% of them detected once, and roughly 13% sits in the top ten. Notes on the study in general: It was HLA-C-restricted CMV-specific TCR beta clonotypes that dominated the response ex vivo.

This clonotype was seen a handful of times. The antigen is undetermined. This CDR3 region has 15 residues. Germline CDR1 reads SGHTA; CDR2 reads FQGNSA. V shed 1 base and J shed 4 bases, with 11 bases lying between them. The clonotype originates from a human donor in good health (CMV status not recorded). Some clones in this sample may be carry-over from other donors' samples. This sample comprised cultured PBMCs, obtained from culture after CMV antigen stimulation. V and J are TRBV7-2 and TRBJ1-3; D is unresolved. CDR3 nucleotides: TGTGCCAGCAGCTTAGACCCCTTATCCGGAAACACCATATATTTT. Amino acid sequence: CASSLDPLSGNTIYF.